The 20 T cell receptor beta chains in this list originate from one sample, sequenced in a study of T cell responses to AZD1222 COVID-19 vaccine. Clones were read by immunoSEQ multiplex PCR, and TCRdb kept only the in-frame ones, dropping some. This sample yields around 140,000 clones, of which approximately 90% are seen a single time; 6.9% belongs to the top ten. This sample comprised peripheral blood, obtained on day 0 of AZD1222 vaccination. Every receptor here comes from an adult in good health.

This chain links TRBV4-3 with TRBJ1-5, with D hard to call. Germline CDR1 reads LGHNA; CDR2 reads YSLEER. This CDR3 spans 15 amino acids. Trimming cost V 1 base and J 0 bases, with 7 bases left between them. This CDR3 reads CASSQGPYSNQPQHF. CDR3 sequence (DNA): TGCGCCAGCAGCCAAGGACCTTATAGCAATCAGCCCCAGCATTTT.

J is TRBJ2-3 and V is TRBV4-3, with D tentatively TRBD1 or TRBD2 (6 bases each). Germline CDR1 and CDR2: LGHNA and YSLEER. V dropped 5 bases and J dropped 5 bases, with 14 bases sitting between them. CDR3 size: 14 residues. As DNA, the CDR3 is TGCGCCAGCAGCGACTGGGGGGCAAGAGATACGCAGTATTTT. It codes for CASSDWGARDTQYF.

The CDR3: CAWTSDPGRRGYTF. Written as DNA, the CDR3 is TGTGCCTGGACCTCGGACCCCGGTAGGAGAGGCTACACCTTC. This rearrangement joins TRBV30 to TRBJ1-2, with D unclear. The germline V gene encodes CDR1 GTSNPN and CDR2 SVGIG (reference sequence). The CDR3 has 14 amino acids. Trimming stripped 4 bases from V and 8 bases from J, with 20 bases between.

This chain uses TRBV29-1 with TRBJ2-1, with D possibly matching TRBD1 (6 bases). This CDR3 is 16 amino acids long. Germline V gene data show CDR1 as SQVTM and CDR2 as ANQGSEA. Trimming left V 0 bases short and J 6 bases short, with 18 bases between. CDR3 nucleotide sequence: TGCAGCGTTGAAGATCTGCGCCAGGGGTGGCGCAATGAGCAGTTCTTC. This codes for CSVEDLRQGWRNEQFF.

As DNA, the CDR3 is TGTGCCAGCAGGCCTACAGGGTTGGGGCAGCCCCAGCATTTT. Its protein product is CASRPTGLGQPQHF. The chain carries TRBV28 and TRBJ1-5; D might be TRBD1 (6 bases). Germline assignment: CDR1 MDHEN and CDR2 SYDVKM. This CDR3 contains 14 residues. The V end lost 6 bases, the J end lost 7 bases, and 16 bases lay between the germline ends.

The chain carries TRBV7-9 and TRBJ1-5; 7 nucleotides agree with TRBD1. The V gene end was trimmed by 5 bases and the J gene end by 5 bases; junction bases not matched to a gene: 12. CDR3 length: 16 amino acids. Germline CDR1 is SEHNR and CDR2 is FQNEAQ (reference sequence). The CDR3 DNA reads TGTGCCAGCAGCCATCAATCAGGGGGTGGCGATCAGCCCCAGCATTTT. Translated, it gives CASSHQSGGGDQPQHF.

The chain recombines TRBV20-1 with TRBJ1-2; the D is unclear. The CDR3 is 12 amino acids. V was trimmed by 3 bases and J by 6 bases, leaving 11 bases between them. Germline V lookup: CDR1 DFQATT, CDR2 SNEGSKA (reference sequence). DNA for the CDR3: TGCAGTGCTAGTCGTGACGCCGATGGCTACACCTTC. It is translated as CSASRDADGYTF.

The J gene is TRBJ1-1, the V gene TRBV7-2, with D uncertain. V lost 2 bases, J lost 9 bases, and 7 bases lay in between. The CDR3 sequence is 11 residues long. CDR1 SGHTA and CDR2 FQGNSA come from the germline V gene. DNA of the CDR3: TGTGCCAGCAGCTTAAACTCACAAGCTTTCTTT. Translation: CASSLNSQAFF. The full variable domain, with the rest looked up from reference TRBV7-2 and TRBJ1-1, is GAGVSQSPSNKVTEKGKDVELRCDPISGHTALYWYRQSLGQGLEFLIYFQGNSAPDKSGLPSDRFSAERTGGSVSTLTIQRTQQEDSAVYLCASSLNSQAFFGQGTRLTVV.

This clone was found once. The rearrangement uses TRBV6-6 and TRBJ2-1; a weak D match, TRBD2 (6 bases). This CDR3 comprises 14 residues. Deletions cut 3 bases from V and 4 bases from J, with 10 bases between. Germline-derived CDR1 and CDR2 are MNHNY and SVGAGI (reference sequence). The DNA for the CDR3 is TGTGCCAGCAGTTATGCGGGGCCTTACAATGAGCAGTTCTTC. The encoded protein is CASSYAGPYNEQFF.

This chain connects TRBV4-1 to TRBJ2-7; TRBD1 matches at 8 bases. Germline V gene data show CDR1 as MGHRA and CDR2 as YSYEKL. There are 15 residues in the CDR3. The ends lost 3 bases at V and 4 bases at J; junction bases unmatched: 8. The CDR3 here is CASSQGLRGQYEQYF. The CDR3 nucleotides are TGCGCCAGCAGCCAGGGCCTCAGGGGGCAGTACGAGCAGTACTTC.

The J gene is TRBJ2-7, the V gene TRBV2; D call uncertain. V was trimmed by 4 bases and J by 3 bases, leaving 10 bases between them. The V gene's germline CDR1 is SNHLY and CDR2 FYNNEI. The CDR3 consists of 13 residues. CDR3 nucleotides: TGTGCCAGCAGTGTGTCCCCGCTCTACGAGCAGTACTTC. This sequence encodes CASSVSPLYEQYF.

The chain has TRBV2 and TRBJ1-5; D not resolved. The CDR3 length is 16 residues. The V gene lost 4 bases and the J gene lost 7 bases, with 20 bases spanning the gap. The germline V gene encodes CDR1 SNHLY and CDR2 FYNNEI. The CDR3 DNA reads TGTGCCAGCAGTGTCCGTCGGGATACCGCCGAGCAGCCCCAGCATTTT. This translates into CASSVRRDTAEQPQHF.

The V call is TRBV7-9, the J call TRBJ2-7; 12 bases map to TRBD1. The J segment lost 3 bases and the V segment lost 7 bases, leaving 13 bases of the junction unmatched. Germline lookup yields CDR1 SEHNR and CDR2 FQNEAQ (reference sequence). This CDR3 is 17 amino acids long. CDR3 sequence reads: CASTTGQGAINFYEQYF. Written as DNA, the CDR3 is TGTGCCAGCACCACGGGACAGGGGGCGATTAACTTCTACGAGCAGTACTTC. Filled out from reference TRBV7-9 and TRBJ2-7, the complete variable domain reads DTGVSQNPRHKITKRGQNVTFRCDPISEHNRLYWYRQTLGQGPEFLTYFQNEAQLEKSRLLSDRFSAERPKGSFSTLEIQRTEQGDSAMYLCASTTGQGAINFYEQYFGPGTRLTVT.

The gene calls are TRBV6-5 and TRBJ2-7, with D possibly being TRBD1 (5 bases). The germline V gene encodes CDR1 MNHEY and CDR2 SVGAGI. CDR3 length: 16 amino acids. V was cut by 2 bases and J by 6 bases, with 20 bases left in between. CDR3 DNA sequence: TGTGCCAGCAGTTACCTTTACGACAGTCCAAGCTCCGAGCAGTACTTC. It translates to CASSYLYDSPSSEQYF.

The rearrangement links TRBV6-4 to TRBJ2-7; TRBD2 matches 12 bases. Germline V gene data show CDR1 as MRHNA and CDR2 as SNTAGT. This CDR3 region has 17 residues. V lost 0 bases, J lost 2 bases, and 5 bases stayed unmatched. CDR3 DNA: TGTGCCAGCAGTGACTCGACAGCTAGCGGGGGGGCCTACGAGCAGTACTTC. Protein: CASSDSTASGGAYEQYF.

The chain couples TRBV28 to TRBJ1-1; TRBD1 might be the D (6 bases). The CDR3 loop spans 18 amino acids. V was clipped by 8 bases and J by 0 bases, with 25 bases between them. Germline assignment: CDR1 MDHEN and CDR2 SYDVKM. CDR3 sequence reads: CASESTPGTTSVNTEAFF. CDR3 DNA sequence: TGTGCCAGCGAATCCACCCCCGGGACAACCTCTGTGAACACTGAAGCTTTCTTT.

V and J are TRBV7-2 and TRBJ1-5; D perhaps matches TRBD1 (5 bases). The CDR3 is 15 residues long. CDR1 and CDR2 (germline): SGHTA, FQGNSA. The germline V and J ends were trimmed by 6 bases and 4 bases, with 16 bases remaining between them. CDR3 region: CASRNTGTLNQPQHF. The DNA of the CDR3 is TGTGCCAGCAGAAATACCGGGACCTTAAATCAGCCCCAGCATTTT.

This clone was seen just once. The J gene is TRBJ1-1, the V gene TRBV7-2; tentative D call: TRBD1 (6 bases). The CDR3 is 15 residues long. Germline V gives CDR1 SGHTA, CDR2 FQGNSA. Trimming left V 3 bases short and J 1 base short, with 12 bases between. Here the CDR3 reads CASSLGGIGNTEAFF. CDR3 nucleotides: TGTGCCAGCAGCTTGGGGGGCATAGGGAACACTGAAGCTTTCTTT.

V gene TRBV5-6 combines with J gene TRBJ1-5; possible D gene TRBD1, 6 bases. Germline assignment: CDR1 SGHDT and CDR2 YYEEEE. The V and J ends lost 3 bases and 6 bases respectively, with 16 bases between them. This CDR3 has 15 amino acids. CDR3 in amino acids: CASSSQGGGRQPQHF. The CDR3 bases are TGTGCCAGCAGCTCCCAAGGAGGGGGACGTCAGCCCCAGCATTTT.

The chain has TRBV9 and TRBJ2-3; 11 bases are a match to TRBD2. Germline loops: CDR1 SGDLS, CDR2 YYNGEE. The CDR3 has 14 amino acids. The J segment lost 10 bases and the V segment lost 3 bases, leaving 7 bases of the junction unmatched. CDR3 sequence reads: CASSGSSGGPSQYF. In DNA form, the CDR3 reads TGTGCCAGCAGCGGCTCTAGCGGGGGGCCGTCGCAGTATTTT.